The clone carrying this TCR beta chain was seen a few times. The antigen remains undetermined. This record comes from a study of T cells after yellow fever vaccination. Germline V lookup: CDR1 LNHDA, CDR2 SQIVND (reference sequence). This CDR3 region has 12 residues. The V end lost 3 bases, the J end lost 6 bases, and 8 bases lay between the germline ends. Production of TCR cDNA was by 5'RACE template switching, which also added a universal primer site and UMIs. TCRdb fed the 5' RACE reads into MiXCR, producing one record per CDR3 protein. The sample lists 340,000 or so distinct CDR3 sequences, about an eighth occurring once. Study findings and constraints: The secondary response was weaker but peaked faster, day 5 versus 15.

This clonotype originated in a man between 18 and 29 years old who received the YFV17D yellow fever vaccine. The chain combines TRBV19 with TRBJ1-2; D possibly corresponds to TRBD1 (6 bases). Specimen: CD4+ T cells sorted from PBMCs, collected 15 days after the yellow fever booster vaccination. The CDR3 loop reads CASSIGGDGYTF. Written as DNA, the CDR3 is TGTGCCAGTAGTATTGGGGGCGATGGCTACACCTTC.